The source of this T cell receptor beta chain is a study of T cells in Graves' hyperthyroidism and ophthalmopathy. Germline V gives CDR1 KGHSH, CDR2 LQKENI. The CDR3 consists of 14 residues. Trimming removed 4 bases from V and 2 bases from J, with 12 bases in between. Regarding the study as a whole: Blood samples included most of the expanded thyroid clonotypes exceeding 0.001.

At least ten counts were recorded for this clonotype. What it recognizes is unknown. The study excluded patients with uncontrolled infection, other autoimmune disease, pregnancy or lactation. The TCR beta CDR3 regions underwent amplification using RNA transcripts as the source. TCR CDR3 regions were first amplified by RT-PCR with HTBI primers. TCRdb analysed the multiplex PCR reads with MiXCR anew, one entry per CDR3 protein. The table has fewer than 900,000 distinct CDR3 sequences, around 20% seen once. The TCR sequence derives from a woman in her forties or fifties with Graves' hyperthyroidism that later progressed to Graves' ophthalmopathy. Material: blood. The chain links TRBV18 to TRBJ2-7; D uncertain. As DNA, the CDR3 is TGTGCCAGCTCACAGGGCGTTAACGCCTACGAGCAGTACTTC. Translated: CASSQGVNAYEQYF.